These 17 T cell receptor beta chains originate from one sample sequenced in a study of T cell responses to AZD1222 COVID-19 vaccine. Profiled with immunoSEQ multiplex PCR; TCRdb holds only in-frame clones, not every one. The data show over 130,000 clones, roughly 94% seen once. The sample in question was peripheral blood, obtained on day 0 of AZD1222 vaccination. The source of these receptors is an adult in good health.

Concerning this clone: The junction departs from germline at one end; a sequencing error may be responsible. This sequence joins TRBV6-1 and TRBJ1-1; D gene uncertain. CDR3 size: 10 residues. The germline CDR1 and CDR2 sequences are MNHNS and SASEGT. The CDR3 is CASNEHPAFF. CDR3 bases: TGTGCCAGCAATGAACACCCCGCTTTCTTT.

The chain employs TRBV18 and TRBJ2-7; TRBD2 matches at 8 bases. J was trimmed by 3 bases and V by 3 bases; bases with no gene match: 7. Germline CDR1 and CDR2: KGHSH and LQKENI. The CDR3 length is 15 residues. The CDR3 loop reads CASSPGSGAHYEQYV. CDR3 bases: TGTGCCAGCTCACCGGGTAGCGGGGCGCACTACGAGCAGTACGTC.

The CDR3 region has the DNA TGTGCGGGATCCGGGGCAGGTTTCTATGGCTACACCTTC. This translates into CAGSGAGFYGYTF. The rearrangement links TRBV28 to TRBJ1-2; possibly TRBD1 for D (5 bases). The germline V gene encodes CDR1 MDHEN and CDR2 SYDVKM. CDR3 length equals 13 residues.

The V call is TRBV7-2, the J call TRBJ1-2; TRBD1 agrees at 11 bases. Germline V gives CDR1 SGHTA, CDR2 FQGNSA. J lost 6 bases, V lost 4 bases, and 7 bases had no gene match. The CDR3 runs to 15 residues. The CDR3 region is CASSSVPGQGDGYTF. The CDR3, as DNA: TGTGCCAGCAGCTCCGTTCCGGGACAGGGGGATGGCTACACCTTC.

The CDR3 is CASSMGSHNSPLHF. CDR3 coding DNA: TGTGCCAGTAGTATGGGGTCCCATAATTCACCCCTCCACTTT. This rearrangement joins TRBV19 to TRBJ1-6, with D unresolved. The ends were cut back, 3 bases at V and 5 bases at J, with 8 bases in the middle. CDR1 and CDR2 (germline): LNHDA, SQIVND (reference sequence). The CDR3 consists of 14 residues.

This chain joins TRBV19 and TRBJ1-4, with TRBD1 matching 7 bases. The CDR3 runs to 14 residues. V dropped 6 bases and J dropped 7; count of bases not matched to a gene: 8. Germline CDR1 LNHDA, CDR2 SQIVND (reference sequence). CDR3 sequence: CASSVGDSLEKLFF. The CDR3 nucleotides are TGTGCCAGTAGCGTCGGGGACAGCCTTGAAAAACTGTTTTTT.

The chain couples TRBV2 to TRBJ1-1; D call uncertain. Germline CDR1 reads SNHLY; CDR2 reads FYNNEI. This CDR3 is 14 amino acids long. V lost 7 bases, J lost 0 bases, and 12 bases lay in between. CDR3 amino acids: CASMLTDMNTEAFF. CDR3 nucleotides: TGTGCCAGCATGTTGACCGACATGAACACTGAAGCTTTCTTT.

The rearrangement joins TRBV2 to TRBJ2-1; D remains ambiguous. V was cut by 2 bases and J by 10 bases, with 6 bases left in between. The CDR3 totals 11 residues. Germline CDR1 and CDR2: SNHLY and FYNNEI. The CDR3 DNA reads as TGTGCCAGCAGTGAAAGGGCGGAGCAGTTCTTC. Protein sequence: CASSERAEQFF.

V usage is TRBV24-1 and J usage is TRBJ1-5; D unresolved. This CDR3 region has 18 residues. V lost 6 bases and J 0 bases, leaving 20 bases between the germline ends. Germline assignment: CDR1 KGHDR and CDR2 SFDVKD. In DNA form, the CDR3 reads TGTGCCACCAGTTCCGGCGGGGAGGGTGTCCCTAGCAATCAGCCCCAGCATTTT. Translated, it gives CATSSGGEGVPSNQPQHF.

This chain joins TRBV2 and TRBJ1-4; D possibly corresponds to TRBD1 (5 bases). The CDR3 length is 15 residues. Trimming pared 3 bases from V and 8 bases from J, leaving 16 bases between. Germline CDR1 SNHLY, CDR2 FYNNEI. The chain's CDR3 is CASSDRGTPREKLFF. For the CDR3, the DNA is TGTGCCAGCAGTGATCGGGGGACGCCTCGGGAAAAACTGTTTTTT.

The J gene is TRBJ2-5, the V gene TRBV30; D is possibly TRBD1 (6 bases). CDR1 and CDR2 from the germline V gene are GTSNPN and SVGIG (reference sequence). This CDR3 comprises 12 residues. V dropped 5 bases and J dropped 1 base, with 8 bases sitting between them. The CDR3 DNA sequence: TGTGCCTGGCAGGGGCTCCAAGAGACCCAGTACTTC. This translates into CAWQGLQETQYF.

The J gene is TRBJ1-2, the V gene TRBV27, with D possibly being TRBD1 (6 bases). V was pared by 8 bases and J by 2 bases, with 12 bases between. The germline V gene encodes CDR1 MNHEY and CDR2 SMNVEV (reference sequence). This CDR3 is built from 13 residues. As DNA, the CDR3 is TGTGCCAGCGCAGGGGTGGGGAACTATGGCTACACCTTC. Residues: CASAGVGNYGYTF.

The V gene is TRBV6-5, the J gene TRBJ1-2; D is possibly TRBD1 (6 bases). This CDR3 spans 12 amino acids. From germline, CDR1 is MNHEY and CDR2 SVGAGI. V was cut by 6 bases and J by 6 bases, with 11 bases left in between. CDR3 nucleotide sequence: TGTGCCAGCAGCCACGGGACAAATGGCTACACCTTC. It is translated as CASSHGTNGYTF.

The genes are TRBV6-4 and TRBJ2-7; TRBD2 matches 8 bases. The V segment lost 10 bases and the J segment 0 bases; nucleotides outside the gene matches: 8. The CDR3 sequence is 14 residues long. The V gene's germline CDR1 is MRHNA and CDR2 SNTAGT. The CDR3 loop reads CANLGRVSSYEQYV. CDR3 coding DNA: TGTGCCAACCTCGGGAGGGTGAGCTCCTACGAGCAGTACGTC.

A remark on this clone: Compared with germline, one end of the junction differs, possibly owing to a read error. The chain carries TRBV29-1 and TRBJ2-1; unclear D gene. The CDR3 is 11 amino acids. The germline gives CDR1 SQVTM, CDR2 ANQGSEA. The CDR3 protein is CSVDSDNEQFF. The CDR3 DNA follows: TGCAGCGTTGACTCCGACAATGAGCAGTTCTTC.

This sequence joins TRBV24-1 and TRBJ1-2; D remains ambiguous. V was shortened by 1 base and J by 2 bases, with 7 bases between the two germline ends. This CDR3 spans 14 amino acids. The V gene's germline CDR1 is KGHDR and CDR2 SFDVKD. The CDR3 sequence: CATSDFGSNYGYTF. As DNA, the CDR3 is TGTGCCACCAGTGATTTCGGCAGCAACTATGGCTACACCTTC.

This chain connects TRBV18 to TRBJ1-1; TRBD1 aligns across 7 bases. The junction had 3 bases not matched to a gene; V was cut back by 2 bases and J by 0 bases. This CDR3 has 15 residues. Germline loops: CDR1 KGHSH, CDR2 LQKENI. The chain's CDR3 is CASSPWGTVNTEAFF. In DNA, the CDR3 is TGTGCCAGCTCACCATGGGGGACAGTGAACACTGAAGCTTTCTTT.